This TCR beta chain came from a study of OX40 agonist ivuxolimab in advanced cancers. Study in general: Patients receiving dose escalation had hepatocellular carcinoma, melanoma, renal cell or head and neck cancer.

A remark on this clone: Its specificity is not known.

Study-level points and caveats: The antigens recognized by the expanded peripheral T cells, that is their antigen specificity, were not determined.

The repertoire was sequenced with immunoSEQ multiplex PCR; TCRdb's copy has only in-frame clones and lacks some. This sample has around 69,000 clones; approximately 90% occur once, and the top ten carry roughly 6%. This CDR3 has 15 amino acids. CDR1 is SGHTA and CDR2 is FQGTGA in the germline V gene. V dropped 4 bases and J dropped 3 bases, with 15 bases sitting between them. Sequencing used CD4+ or CD8+ T cells sorted from blood, obtained in a trial of the OX40 agonist ivuxolimab. This receptor was taken from an adult with an advanced solid tumor such as melanoma, head and neck, liver or kidney cancer. V is TRBV7-3 and J is TRBJ2-5; D might be TRBD2 (6 bases). CDR3 loop: CASSSVGGKEETQYF. CDR3 coding DNA: TGTGCCAGCAGCTCAGTTGGGGGGAAGGAAGAGACCCAGTACTTC.